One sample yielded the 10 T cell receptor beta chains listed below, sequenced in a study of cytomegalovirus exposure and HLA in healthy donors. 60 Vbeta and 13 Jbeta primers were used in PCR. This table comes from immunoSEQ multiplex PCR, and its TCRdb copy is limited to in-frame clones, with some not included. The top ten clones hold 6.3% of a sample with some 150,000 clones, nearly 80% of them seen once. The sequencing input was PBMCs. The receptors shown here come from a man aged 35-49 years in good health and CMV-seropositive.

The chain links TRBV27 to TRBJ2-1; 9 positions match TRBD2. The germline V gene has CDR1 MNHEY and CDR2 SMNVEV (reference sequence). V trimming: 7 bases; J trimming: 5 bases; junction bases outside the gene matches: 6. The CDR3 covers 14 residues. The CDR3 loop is CASKRAGGHNEQFF. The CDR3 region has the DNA TGTGCCAGCAAGAGGGCGGGAGGGCACAATGAGCAGTTCTTC.

The CDR3 nucleotides are TGTGCCAGCTGTCGACAGGGGTCATCAGATACGCAGTATTTT. Its translation is CASCRQGSSDTQYF. V gene TRBV27 combines with J gene TRBJ2-3, with 8 bases lining up with TRBD1. The CDR3 covers 14 residues. Unmatched junction bases numbered 8, after V lost 8 bases and J lost 4 bases. CDR1 and CDR2 (germline): MNHEY, SMNVEV (reference sequence).

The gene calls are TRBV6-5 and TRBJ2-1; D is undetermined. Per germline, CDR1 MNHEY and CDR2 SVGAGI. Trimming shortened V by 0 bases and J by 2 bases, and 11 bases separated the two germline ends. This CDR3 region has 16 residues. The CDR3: CASSYSGSRAYNEQFF. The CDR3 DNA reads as TGTGCCAGCAGTTACTCCGGTAGCCGCGCCTACAATGAGCAGTTCTTC.

The CDR3 bases are TGCGCCAGCAGTCCCCGGCGGGAGGGCACGGAGACCCAGTACTTC. Translating it yields CASSPRREGTETQYF. V and J are TRBV10-1 and TRBJ2-5; TRBD2 matches 9 bases. The length of the CDR3 is 15 residues. Germline CDR1 reads WNHNN; CDR2 reads SYGVQD (reference sequence). Unmatched junction bases numbered 9, after V lost 5 bases and J lost 5 bases.

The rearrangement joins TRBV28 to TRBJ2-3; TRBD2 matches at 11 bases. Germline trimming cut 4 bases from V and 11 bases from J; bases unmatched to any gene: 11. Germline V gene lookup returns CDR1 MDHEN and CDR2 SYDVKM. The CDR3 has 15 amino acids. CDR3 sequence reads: CASSSSSLAGERQYF. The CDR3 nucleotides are TGTGCCAGCAGTTCGTCTTCACTAGCGGGAGAACGGCAGTATTTT.

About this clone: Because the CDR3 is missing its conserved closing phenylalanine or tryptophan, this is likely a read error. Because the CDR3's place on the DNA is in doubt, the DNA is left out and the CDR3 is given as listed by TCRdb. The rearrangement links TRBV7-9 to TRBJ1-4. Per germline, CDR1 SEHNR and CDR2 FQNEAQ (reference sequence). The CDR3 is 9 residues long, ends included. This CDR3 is CASTKSREA.

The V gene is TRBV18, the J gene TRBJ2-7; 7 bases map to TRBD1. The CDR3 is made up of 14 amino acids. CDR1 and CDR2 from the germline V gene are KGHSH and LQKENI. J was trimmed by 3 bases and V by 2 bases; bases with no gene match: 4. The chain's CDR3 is CASSPATGLYEQYF. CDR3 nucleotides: TGTGCCAGCTCACCAGCGACAGGGCTCTACGAGCAGTACTTC.

CDR3 in amino acids: CASSLPGGTAKNIQYF. CDR3 sequence (DNA): TGCGCCAGCAGCCTCCCAGGTGGTACGGCCAAAAACATTCAGTACTTC. The rearrangement uses TRBV4-1 and TRBJ2-4; D is ambiguous. The CDR3 extends over 16 amino acids. Trimming took 4 bases from V and 1 from J, leaving 14 bases between them. Germline V lookup: CDR1 MGHRA, CDR2 YSYEKL.

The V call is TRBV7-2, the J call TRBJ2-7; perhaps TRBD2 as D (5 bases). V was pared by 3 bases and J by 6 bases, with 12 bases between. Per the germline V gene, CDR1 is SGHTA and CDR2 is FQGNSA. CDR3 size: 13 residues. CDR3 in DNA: TGTGCCAGCAGCTTCTACCGGGATGGCGAGCAGTACTTC. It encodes CASSFYRDGEQYF.

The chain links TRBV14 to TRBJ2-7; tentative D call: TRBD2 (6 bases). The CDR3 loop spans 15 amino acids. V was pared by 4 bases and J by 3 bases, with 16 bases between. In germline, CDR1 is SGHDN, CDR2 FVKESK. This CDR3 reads CASSPLTSAYYEQYF. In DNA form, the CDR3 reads TGTGCCAGCAGCCCCTTGACTAGTGCCTACTACGAGCAGTACTTC.